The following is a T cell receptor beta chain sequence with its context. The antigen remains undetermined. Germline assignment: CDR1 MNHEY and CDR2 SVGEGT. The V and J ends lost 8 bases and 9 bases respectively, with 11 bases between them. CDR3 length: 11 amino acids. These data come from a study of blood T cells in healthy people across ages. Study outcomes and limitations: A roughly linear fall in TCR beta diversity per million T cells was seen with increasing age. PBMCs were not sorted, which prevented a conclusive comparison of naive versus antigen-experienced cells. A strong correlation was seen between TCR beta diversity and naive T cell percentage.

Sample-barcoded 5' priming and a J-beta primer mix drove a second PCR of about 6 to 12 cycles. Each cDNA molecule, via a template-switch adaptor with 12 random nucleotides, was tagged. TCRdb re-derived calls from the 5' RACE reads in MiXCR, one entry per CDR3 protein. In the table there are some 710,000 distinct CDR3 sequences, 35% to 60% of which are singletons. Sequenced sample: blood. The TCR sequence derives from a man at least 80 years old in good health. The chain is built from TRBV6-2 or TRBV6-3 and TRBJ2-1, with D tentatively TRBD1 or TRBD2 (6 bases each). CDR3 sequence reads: CASFEGGEQFF. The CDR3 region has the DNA TGTGCCAGCTTCGAGGGGGGTGAGCAGTTCTTC.